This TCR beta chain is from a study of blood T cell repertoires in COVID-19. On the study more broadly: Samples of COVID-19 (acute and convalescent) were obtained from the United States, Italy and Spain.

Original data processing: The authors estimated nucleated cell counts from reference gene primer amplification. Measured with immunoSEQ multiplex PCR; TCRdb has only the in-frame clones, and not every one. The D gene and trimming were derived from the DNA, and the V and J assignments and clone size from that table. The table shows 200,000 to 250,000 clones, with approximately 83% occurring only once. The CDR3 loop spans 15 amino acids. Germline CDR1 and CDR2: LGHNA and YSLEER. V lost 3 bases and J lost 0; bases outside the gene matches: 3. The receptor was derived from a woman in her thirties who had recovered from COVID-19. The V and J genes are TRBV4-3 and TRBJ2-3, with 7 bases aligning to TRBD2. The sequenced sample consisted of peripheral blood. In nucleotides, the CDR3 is TGCGCCAGCAGCCAGCAAGCGGGGAGCACAGATACGCAGTATTTT. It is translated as CASSQQAGSTDTQYF.